The 24 T cell receptor beta chains given below trace back to one sample, sequenced in a study of OX40 agonist ivuxolimab in advanced cancers. TCRdb keeps only in-frame clones here, not all; method: immunoSEQ multiplex PCR. The sample lists some 97,000 clones, about nine tenths occurring once. The starting material was CD4+ or CD8+ T cells sorted from blood, obtained in a trial of the OX40 agonist ivuxolimab. All receptors derive from an adult with an advanced solid tumor such as melanoma, head and neck, liver or kidney cancer.

V usage is TRBV11-2 and J usage is TRBJ1-1, with D tentatively TRBD1 (6 bases). CDR1 is SGHAT, CDR2 FQNNGV, per germline. The CDR3 is made up of 17 amino acids. Trimming left V 4 bases short and J 1 base short, with 19 bases between. Here the CDR3 reads CASSSLVQGLGNTEAFF. The CDR3 bases are TGTGCCAGCAGCTCTTTGGTCCAGGGGCTTGGGAACACTGAAGCTTTCTTT.

The V and J genes are TRBV7-3 and TRBJ2-2; no clear D. This CDR3 comprises 13 residues. Germline V gives CDR1 SGHTA, CDR2 FQGTGA. The V gene lost 3 bases and the J gene lost 6 bases, with 8 bases spanning the gap. The CDR3 region is CASSFNYAGELFF. For the CDR3, the DNA is TGTGCCAGCAGCTTTAACTACGCCGGGGAGCTGTTTTTT.

On this clone itself: At the DNA level, this CDR3 is encoded by other sequences in the same sample as well. The chain couples TRBV11-3 to TRBJ2-1; 12 nucleotides match TRBD2. The V segment lost 5 bases and the J segment 5 bases; nucleotides outside the gene matches: 1. Germline V gives CDR1 SGHNT, CDR2 YENEEA. This CDR3 is 14 amino acids long. As DNA, the CDR3 is TGTGCCAGCAGCGGACTAGCGGGGAACAATGAGCAGTTCTTC. This sequence encodes CASSGLAGNNEQFF.

This clone was seen just once. The chain recombines TRBV5-1 with TRBJ1-4, with D uncertain. Germline values: CDR1 SGHRS, CDR2 YFSETQ. The CDR3 runs to 17 residues. The germline V and J ends were trimmed by 0 bases and 0 bases, with 12 bases remaining between them. CDR3 amino acids: CASSLGVTGATNEKLFF. CDR3 nucleotide sequence: TGCGCCAGCAGCTTGGGTGTGACGGGCGCAACTAATGAAAAACTGTTTTTT.

This sequence joins TRBV29-1 and TRBJ1-1, with D possibly being TRBD1 (5 bases). The ends were cut back, 7 bases at V and 4 bases at J, with 22 bases in the middle. The CDR3 is made up of 15 amino acids. The germline V gene encodes CDR1 SQVTM and CDR2 ANQGSEA. CDR3 sequence reads: CSAESPLQGGTEAFF. Written as DNA, the CDR3 is TGCAGCGCCGAATCCCCACTGCAGGGTGGCACTGAAGCTTTCTTT.

The chain links TRBV19 to TRBJ2-1, with D unresolved. Deletions cut 1 base from V and 13 bases from J, with 11 bases between. The CDR3 sequence is 12 residues long. Germline assignment: CDR1 LNHDA and CDR2 SQIVND (reference sequence). This CDR3 reads CASSIGSSAQFF. The CDR3 DNA reads TGTGCCAGTAGTATAGGGAGCAGCGCCCAGTTCTTC.

The rearrangement uses TRBV7-8 and TRBJ2-7; 8 bases are shared with TRBD1. Trimming took 2 bases from V and 5 from J; bases not matched to a gene: 14. Germline V gene data show CDR1 as SGHVS and CDR2 as FQNEAQ. CDR3 size: 17 residues. As DNA, the CDR3 is TGTGCCAGCAGCTTAATTTCAGTCAGGGGGCGGACTCACGAGCAGTACTTC. As protein: CASSLISVRGRTHEQYF. Complete variable domain (other parts from reference TRBV7-8 and TRBJ2-7): GAGVSQSPRYKVAKRGQDVALRCDPISGHVSLFWYQQALGQGPEFLTYFQNEAQLDKSGLPSDRFFAERPEGSVSTLKIQRTQQEDSAVYLCASSLISVRGRTHEQYFGPGTRLTVT.

V gene TRBV27 combines with J gene TRBJ2-7, with 7 bases lining up with TRBD1. Trimming removed 5 bases from V and 3 bases from J; junction bases left unmatched: 13. Germline V gene sequence: CDR1 MNHEY, CDR2 SMNVEV (reference sequence). This CDR3 is built from 16 residues. CDR3 DNA: TGTGCCAGCAGTCTTTTAGGACAGGAAACCAACTACGAGCAGTACTTC. Its protein is CASSLLGQETNYEQYF.

This clone was detected once. The chain employs TRBV5-1 and TRBJ2-7; D tentatively fits TRBD1 or TRBD2 (6 bases each). CDR3 length: 14 residues. The germline gives CDR1 SGHRS, CDR2 YFSETQ. V was shortened by 3 bases and J by 1 base, with 11 bases between the two germline ends. CDR3 loop: CASSYKGGSYEQYF. The DNA of the CDR3 is TGCGCCAGCAGCTACAAAGGGGGGTCCTACGAGCAGTACTTC.

The rearrangement uses TRBV12-5 and TRBJ2-3; 13 bases agree with TRBD2. Trimming cost V 6 bases and J 3 bases; bases outside gene matches: 12. The germline gives CDR1 LGHNT, CDR2 FRNRAP. The CDR3 sequence is 18 residues long. CDR3 nucleotides: TGTGCTAGTGGGACCGGGACTAGCGGGGTCTTGGGTACAGATACGCAGTATTTT. Encoded protein: CASGTGTSGVLGTDTQYF.

This chain connects TRBV30 to TRBJ2-7, with 10 bases lining up with TRBD1. The J segment lost 2 bases and the V segment lost 4 bases, leaving 5 bases of the junction unmatched. This CDR3 spans 14 amino acids. Germline V gene data show CDR1 as GTSNPN and CDR2 as SVGIG (reference sequence). The CDR3 reads CAWKGTGVAYEQYF. The CDR3 nucleotides are TGTGCCTGGAAGGGGACAGGGGTTGCCTACGAGCAGTACTTC.

The genes are TRBV6-6 and TRBJ2-3; D may be TRBD1 (6 bases). The ends were cut back, 2 bases at V and 8 bases at J, with 14 bases in the middle. The germline V gene encodes CDR1 MNHNY and CDR2 SVGAGI (reference sequence). CDR3 size: 14 residues. CDR3 region: CASSYKWDIGTQYF. The CDR3, as DNA: TGTGCCAGCAGTTACAAATGGGACATCGGTACGCAGTATTTT.

The chain is built from TRBV29-1 and TRBJ2-7; TRBD2 matches 10 bases. Germline CDR1 reads SQVTM; CDR2 reads ANQGSEA. The V and J ends lost 6 bases and 0 bases, in that order; junction bases with no gene match: 11. The CDR3 contains 16 residues. In DNA, the CDR3 is TGCAGCGTGGCCGGACTAGCGGAAAGGAGCTCCTACGAGCAGTACTTC. Residues: CSVAGLAERSSYEQYF.

The chain joins TRBV5-1 to TRBJ2-1; unclear D gene. Per the germline V gene, CDR1 is SGHRS and CDR2 is YFSETQ. This CDR3 spans 16 amino acids. The V and J ends lost 0 bases and 1 base respectively, with 11 bases between them. The CDR3 reads CASSLVVGESYNEQFF. The CDR3 bases are TGCGCCAGCAGCTTGGTTGTTGGGGAATCCTACAATGAGCAGTTCTTC.

The rearrangement uses TRBV5-1 and TRBJ1-1; D uncertain. CDR3 size: 13 residues. V shed 1 base and J shed 4 bases, with 8 bases lying between them. Per germline, CDR1 SGHRS and CDR2 YFSETQ. The DNA of the CDR3 is TGCGCCAGCAGCTTGAAGGCAGGCACTGAAGCTTTCTTT. Its translation: CASSLKAGTEAFF.

This chain links TRBV9 with TRBJ2-5; D possibly corresponds to TRBD1 (6 bases). V was clipped by 4 bases and J by 7 bases, with 20 bases between them. The length of the CDR3 is 15 residues. The germline V gene has CDR1 SGDLS and CDR2 YYNGEE. As DNA, the CDR3 is TGTGCCAGCAGCCCCCAGGGGATAGCATTGGGGACCCAGTACTTC. Amino acid sequence: CASSPQGIALGTQYF. Using reference TRBV9 and TRBJ2-5 for the parts outside the CDR3, the full variable domain is DSGVTQTPKHLITATGQRVTLRCSPRSGDLSVYWYQQSLDQGLQFLIQYYNGEERAKGNILERFSAQQFPDLHSELNLSSLELGDSALYFCASSPQGIALGTQYFGPGTRLLVL.

The DNA of the CDR3 is TGTGCCTGGAGTGTTCGTTCTAGAGGGGGCACCGGGGAGCTGTTTTTT. It yields the protein CAWSVRSRGGTGELFF. V and J are TRBV30 and TRBJ2-2; tentative D call: TRBD1 (6 bases). V was pared by 0 bases and J by 4 bases, with 15 bases between. The V gene's germline CDR1 is GTSNPN and CDR2 SVGIG (reference sequence). CDR3 length: 16 amino acids.

The chain uses TRBV7-8 and TRBJ2-5, with unresolved D. This CDR3 contains 15 residues. Germline values: CDR1 SGHVS, CDR2 FQNEAQ. V lost 1 base and J 2 bases, leaving 11 bases between the germline ends. CDR3 sequence: CASSLVGWQQETQYF. CDR3 DNA: TGTGCCAGCAGCTTAGTTGGGTGGCAGCAAGAGACCCAGTACTTC.

The DNA for the CDR3 is TGTGCCAGTAGCAAGGATCGCGGGACAGGGACCTACAATGAGCAGTTCTTC. Translated, it gives CASSKDRGTGTYNEQFF. The chain recombines TRBV19 with TRBJ2-1, with 9 bases that match TRBD1. Germline V lookup: CDR1 LNHDA, CDR2 SQIVND (reference sequence). This CDR3 is built from 17 residues. V lost 6 bases to trimming and J lost 2 bases; unmatched junction nucleotides: 11.

CDR3 residues: CASSLAVSRQVGSYNEQFF. The CDR3 DNA is TGTGCCAGCAGCTTAGCGGTATCCCGACAGGTGGGATCCTACAATGAGCAGTTCTTC. The chain joins TRBV7-8 to TRBJ2-1, with D tentatively TRBD1 (6 bases). The CDR3 length is 19 residues. Germline V gene lookup returns CDR1 SGHVS and CDR2 FQNEAQ. V lost 0 bases to trimming and J lost 1 base, with 19 bases between them.

This chain connects TRBV7-3 to TRBJ2-2, with 9 bases that match TRBD2. V shed 2 bases and J 0 bases; nucleotides not matched to a gene: 1. This CDR3 region has 16 residues. Germline CDR1 and CDR2: SGHTA and FQGTGA. The CDR3 DNA reads as TGTGCCAGCAGCTTACTAGCGGGAACGAACACCGGGGAGCTGTTTTTT. Protein sequence: CASSLLAGTNTGELFF.

This chain uses TRBV29-1 with TRBJ2-5, with D hard to call. The CDR3 length is 12 residues. V lost 7 bases, J lost 1 base, and 10 bases lay in between. CDR1 and CDR2 (germline): SQVTM, ANQGSEA. The DNA of the CDR3 is TGCAGCGCGGGCCGGGCCCAAGAGACCCAGTACTTC. It codes for CSAGRAQETQYF.

The chain recombines TRBV5-1 with TRBJ1-3, with D possibly being TRBD1 (6 bases). V lost 5 bases, J lost 3 bases, and 18 bases lay in between. Germline CDR1 SGHRS, CDR2 YFSETQ. The CDR3 spans 16 residues. The CDR3 reads CASSLVGTTDGNTIYF. The CDR3, as DNA: TGCGCCAGCAGTCTTGTCGGGACAACGGATGGAAACACCATATATTTT. Full variable domain (missing parts from reference TRBV5-1 and TRBJ1-3): KAGVTQTPRYLIKTRGQQVTLSCSPISGHRSVSWYQQTPGQGLQFLFEYFSETQRNKGNFPGRFSGRQFSNSRSEMNVSTLELGDSALYLCASSLVGTTDGNTIYFGEGSWLTVV.

The chain combines TRBV6-1 with TRBJ2-7; no definite D call. V was trimmed by 4 bases and J by 2 bases, leaving 3 bases between them. Germline V gene sequence: CDR1 MNHNS, CDR2 SASEGT. This CDR3 has 11 amino acids. The chain's CDR3 is CASSVTYEQYF. In DNA form, the CDR3 reads TGTGCCAGCAGTGTTACCTACGAGCAGTACTTC.